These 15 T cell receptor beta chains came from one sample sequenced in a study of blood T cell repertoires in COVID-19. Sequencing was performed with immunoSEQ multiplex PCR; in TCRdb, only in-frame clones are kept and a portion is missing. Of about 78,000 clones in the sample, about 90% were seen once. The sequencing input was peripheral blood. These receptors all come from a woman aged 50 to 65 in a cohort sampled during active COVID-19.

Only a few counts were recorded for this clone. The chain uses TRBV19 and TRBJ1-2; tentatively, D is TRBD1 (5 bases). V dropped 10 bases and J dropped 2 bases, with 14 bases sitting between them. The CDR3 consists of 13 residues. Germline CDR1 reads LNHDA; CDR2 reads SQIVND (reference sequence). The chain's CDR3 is CAIYRGTNYGYTF. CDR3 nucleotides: TGTGCCATCTATAGGGGAACCAACTATGGCTACACCTTC. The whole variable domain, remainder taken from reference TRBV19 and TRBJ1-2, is DGGITQSPKYLFRKEGQNVTLSCEQNLNHDAMYWYRQDPGQGLRLIYYSQIVNDFQKGDIAEGYSVSREKKESFPLTVTSAQKNPTAFYLCAIYRGTNYGYTFGSGTRLTVV.

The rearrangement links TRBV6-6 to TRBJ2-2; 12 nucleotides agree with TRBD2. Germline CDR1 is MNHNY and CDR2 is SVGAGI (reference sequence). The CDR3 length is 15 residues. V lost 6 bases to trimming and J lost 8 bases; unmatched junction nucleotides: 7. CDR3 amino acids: CASSPGTSGRGELFF. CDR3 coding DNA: TGTGCCAGCAGCCCCGGGACTAGCGGGCGAGGGGAGCTGTTTTTT.

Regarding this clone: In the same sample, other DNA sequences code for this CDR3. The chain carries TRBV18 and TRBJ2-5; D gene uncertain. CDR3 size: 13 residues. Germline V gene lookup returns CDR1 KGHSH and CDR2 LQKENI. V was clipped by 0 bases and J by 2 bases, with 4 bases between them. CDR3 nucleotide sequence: TGTGCCAGCTCACCACCCAGTCAAGAGACCCAGTACTTC. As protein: CASSPPSQETQYF.

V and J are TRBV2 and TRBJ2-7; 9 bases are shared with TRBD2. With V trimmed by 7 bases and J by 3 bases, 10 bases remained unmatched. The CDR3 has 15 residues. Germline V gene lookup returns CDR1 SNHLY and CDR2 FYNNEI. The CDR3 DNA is TGTGCCAGCACCCAGCAGGGCGGGAGGGACTACGAGCAGTACTTC. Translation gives CASTQQGGRDYEQYF. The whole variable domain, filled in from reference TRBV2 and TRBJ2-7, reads EPEVTQTPSHQVTQMGQEVILRCVPISNHLYFYWYRQILGQKVEFLVSFYNNEISEKSEIFDDQFSVERPDGSNFTLKIRSTKLEDSAMYFCASTQQGGRDYEQYFGPGTRLTVT.

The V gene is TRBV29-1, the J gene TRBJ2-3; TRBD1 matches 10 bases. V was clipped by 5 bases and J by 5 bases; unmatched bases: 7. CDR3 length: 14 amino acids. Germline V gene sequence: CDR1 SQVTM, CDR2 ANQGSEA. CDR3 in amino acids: CSVRQGARRDTQYF. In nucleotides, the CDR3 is TGCAGCGTTCGACAGGGGGCGCGTAGAGATACGCAGTATTTT.

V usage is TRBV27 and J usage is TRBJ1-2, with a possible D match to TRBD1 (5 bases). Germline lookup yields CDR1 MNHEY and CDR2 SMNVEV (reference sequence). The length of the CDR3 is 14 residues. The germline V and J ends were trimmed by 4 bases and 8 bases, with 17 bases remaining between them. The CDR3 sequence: CASSSYAGPRGYTF. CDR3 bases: TGTGCCAGCAGTTCATATGCGGGGCCGCGAGGCTACACCTTC.

CDR3 nucleotides: TGTGCCAGCAGCCGACAGGGGGTCTATGGCTACACCTTC. It yields the protein CASSRQGVYGYTF. This chain uses TRBV28 with TRBJ1-2; TRBD1 agrees at 9 bases. CDR3 size: 13 residues. V lost 6 bases and J lost 4; bases outside the gene matches: 3. The germline gives CDR1 MDHEN, CDR2 SYDVKM.

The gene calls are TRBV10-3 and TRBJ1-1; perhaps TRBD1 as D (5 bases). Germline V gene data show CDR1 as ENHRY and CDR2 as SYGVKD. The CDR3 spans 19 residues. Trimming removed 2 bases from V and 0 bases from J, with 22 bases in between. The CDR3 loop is CAISERLDSVGRMNTEAFF. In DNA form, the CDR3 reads TGTGCCATCAGTGAGAGGTTAGACAGCGTGGGTAGGATGAACACTGAAGCTTTCTTT.

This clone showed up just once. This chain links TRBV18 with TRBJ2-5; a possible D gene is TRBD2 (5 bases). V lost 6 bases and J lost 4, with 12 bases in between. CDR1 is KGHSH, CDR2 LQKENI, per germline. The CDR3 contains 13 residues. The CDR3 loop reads CASSPGSLETQYF. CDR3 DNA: TGTGCCAGCTCTCCGGGGAGTTTAGAGACCCAGTACTTC.

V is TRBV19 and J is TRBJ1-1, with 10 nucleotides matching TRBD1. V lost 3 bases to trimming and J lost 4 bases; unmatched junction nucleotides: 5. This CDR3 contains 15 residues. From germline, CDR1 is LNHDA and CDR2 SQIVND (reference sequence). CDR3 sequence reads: CASSMTGGLGTEAFF. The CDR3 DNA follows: TGTGCCAGTAGTATGACAGGGGGCCTGGGCACTGAAGCTTTCTTT. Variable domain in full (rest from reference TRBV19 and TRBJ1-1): DGGITQSPKYLFRKEGQNVTLSCEQNLNHDAMYWYRQDPGQGLRLIYYSQIVNDFQKGDIAEGYSVSREKKESFPLTVTSAQKNPTAFYLCASSMTGGLGTEAFFGQGTRLTVV.

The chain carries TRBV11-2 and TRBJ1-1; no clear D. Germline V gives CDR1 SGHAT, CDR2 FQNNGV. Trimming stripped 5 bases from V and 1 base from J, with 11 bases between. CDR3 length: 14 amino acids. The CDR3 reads CASSTSGRNTEAFF. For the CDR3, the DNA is TGTGCCAGCAGCACCTCTGGGAGGAACACTGAAGCTTTCTTT. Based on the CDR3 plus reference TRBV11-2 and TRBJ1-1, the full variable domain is EAGVAQSPRYKIIEKRQSVAFWCNPISGHATLYWYQQILGQGPKLLIQFQNNGVVDDSQLPKDRFSAERLKGVDSTLKIQPAKLEDSAVYLCASSTSGRNTEAFFGQGTRLTVV.

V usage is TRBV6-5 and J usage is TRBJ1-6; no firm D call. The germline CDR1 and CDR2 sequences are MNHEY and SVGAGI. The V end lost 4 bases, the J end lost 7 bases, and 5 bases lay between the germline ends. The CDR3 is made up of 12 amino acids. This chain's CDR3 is CASSFGNSPLHF. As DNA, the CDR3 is TGTGCCAGCAGTTTCGGGAATTCACCCCTCCACTTT.

The CDR3 loop reads CASSPRGQSSGANVLTF. In DNA form, the CDR3 reads TGTGCCAGCAGCCCTAGGGGACAAAGCTCTGGGGCCAACGTCCTGACTTTC. The V and J genes are TRBV5-8 and TRBJ2-6, with D possibly matching TRBD1 (6 bases). Germline V gives CDR1 SGHTS, CDR2 YDEGEE. V lost 4 bases and J 0 bases, leaving 14 bases between the germline ends. The length of the CDR3 is 17 residues.

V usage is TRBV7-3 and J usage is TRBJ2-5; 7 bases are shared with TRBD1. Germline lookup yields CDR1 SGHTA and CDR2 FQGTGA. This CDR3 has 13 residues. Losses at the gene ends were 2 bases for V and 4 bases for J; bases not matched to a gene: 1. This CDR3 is CASSLRQGETQYF. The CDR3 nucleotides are TGTGCCAGCAGCTTACGACAGGGAGAGACCCAGTACTTC.

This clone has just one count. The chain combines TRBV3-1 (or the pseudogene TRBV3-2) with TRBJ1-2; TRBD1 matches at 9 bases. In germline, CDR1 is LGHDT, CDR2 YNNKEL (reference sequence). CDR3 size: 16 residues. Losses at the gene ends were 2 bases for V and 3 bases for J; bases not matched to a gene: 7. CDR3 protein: CASSQYTGGADYGYTF. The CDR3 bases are TGTGCCAGCAGCCAATACACAGGGGGCGCCGACTATGGCTACACCTTC.